This passage covers 14 T cell receptor beta chains from one sample sequenced in a study of blood T cell repertoires in COVID-19. Assay used: immunoSEQ multiplex PCR; TCRdb lists only in-frame clones, some missing. The sample has 400,000 to 550,000 clones, nearly 90% seen once. The sequencing sample was made of PBMCs or T cells enriched from blood (not recorded which). The receptors were gathered from a woman aged 18-29 years with acute COVID-19.

This clone appeared a single time. The V call is TRBV6-5, the J call TRBJ1-6; D not resolved. Germline assignment: CDR1 MNHEY and CDR2 SVGAGI. V was cut by 7 bases and J by 0 bases, with 7 bases left in between. This CDR3 is 14 amino acids long. CDR3: CASNSRSYNSPLHF. The CDR3 nucleotides are TGTGCCAGCAATTCGCGCTCCTATAATTCACCCCTCCACTTT.

The chain links TRBV5-8 to TRBJ2-7; maybe TRBD2 (6 bases). CDR1 and CDR2 (germline): SGHTS, YDEGEE. The CDR3 has 14 residues. V dropped 5 bases and J dropped 7 bases, with 19 bases sitting between them. The CDR3 coding sequence is TGTGCCAGCAGGGCTGGTGGAGGGGCACGGGAGCAGTACTTC. As protein: CASRAGGGAREQYF.

J is TRBJ2-7 and V is TRBV11-2, with D possibly TRBD1 on 6 matching bases. The CDR3 contains 15 residues. V was shortened by 5 bases and J by 5 bases, with 19 bases between the two germline ends. In germline, CDR1 is SGHAT, CDR2 FQNNGV. The CDR3 protein is CASSDSRTVPDEQYF. The DNA for the CDR3 is TGTGCCAGCAGCGACTCAAGGACAGTCCCCGACGAGCAGTACTTC.

The chain recombines TRBV6-5 with TRBJ1-4; 8 nucleotides match TRBD1. The CDR3 consists of 14 residues. V gave up 6 bases and J gave up 5 bases; unmatched junction bases: 5. Germline CDR1 and CDR2: MNHEY and SVGAGI. The CDR3 nucleotides are TGTGCCAGCAGACCTGACAGGGGCAATGAAAAACTGTTTTTT. Translated: CASRPDRGNEKLFF.

V usage is TRBV9 and J usage is TRBJ1-5; TRBD1 agrees at 7 bases. Per germline, CDR1 SGDLS and CDR2 YYNGEE. V trimming: 3 bases; J trimming: 5 bases; junction bases outside the gene matches: 8. CDR3 length: 15 amino acids. The DNA for the CDR3 is TGTGCCAGCAGCGGAGACAGGGAGTTTCATCAGCCCCAGCATTTT. This codes for CASSGDREFHQPQHF.

This chain connects TRBV6-5 to TRBJ1-4; maybe TRBD1 (6 bases). CDR1 and CDR2 (germline): MNHEY, SVGAGI. Trimming took off 4 bases at V and 5 bases at J, with 14 bases between the two ends. The CDR3 is made up of 15 amino acids. The CDR3 nucleotides are TGTGCCAGCAGTTTTGAGGGGGGGGGCAATGAAAAACTGTTTTTT. Translation gives CASSFEGGGNEKLFF.

The rearrangement links TRBV2 to TRBJ1-2; 10 positions match TRBD1. The V gene's germline CDR1 is SNHLY and CDR2 FYNNEI. V lost 6 bases and J lost 8; bases outside the gene matches: 3. The CDR3 has 12 residues. The CDR3 DNA is TGTGCCAGCAGAGGGGACAGGGGAGGCTACACCTTC. This encodes CASRGDRGGYTF.

The rearrangement joins TRBV18 to TRBJ1-1; D is perhaps TRBD1 (5 bases). The CDR3 runs to 12 residues. Germline V CDR1 and CDR2: KGHSH, LQKENI. The V end lost 8 bases, the J end lost 4 bases, and 11 bases lay between the germline ends. The CDR3: CASAGMVTEAFF. Written as DNA, the CDR3 is TGTGCCAGCGCAGGGATGGTCACTGAAGCTTTCTTT.

This clone was counted once. The chain has TRBV7-6 and TRBJ2-7, with D possibly being TRBD1 (6 bases). The CDR3 has 15 residues. Trimming removed 1 base at V and 2 bases at J, with 12 bases between. Looked up from germline, CDR1 is SGHVS and CDR2 is FNYEAQ. This chain's CDR3 is CASSLEDRVPYEQYF. CDR3 nucleotides: TGTGCCAGCAGCTTAGAGGACAGAGTCCCCTACGAGCAGTACTTC.

This chain joins TRBV9 and TRBJ2-7, with D tentatively TRBD2 (5 bases). The CDR3 length is 14 residues. Trimming removed 1 base at V and 0 bases at J, with 8 bases between. From germline, CDR1 is SGDLS and CDR2 YYNGEE. The CDR3 DNA sequence: TGTGCCAGCAGCGTATTAGGGAGCTCCTACGAGCAGTACTTC. Its protein is CASSVLGSSYEQYF.

The genes are TRBV9 and TRBJ1-3; 7 bases map to TRBD1. V trimming: 3 bases; J trimming: 4 bases; junction bases outside the gene matches: 7. The length of the CDR3 is 15 residues. Germline lookup yields CDR1 SGDLS and CDR2 YYNGEE. CDR3 sequence reads: CASSGQTGVGNTIYF. The DNA of the CDR3 is TGTGCCAGCAGCGGACAAACAGGGGTGGGAAACACCATATATTTT.

This clone was seen just once. The chain employs TRBV5-1 and TRBJ2-1, with 8 bases aligning to TRBD1. The trim removed 1 base at V and 6 bases at J, leaving 3 bases unmatched. This CDR3 spans 14 amino acids. Germline V gives CDR1 SGHRS, CDR2 YFSETQ. The CDR3, as DNA: TGCGCCAGCAGCTTGTTCGGGACAGGCAATGAGCAGTTCTTC. Protein: CASSLFGTGNEQFF.

The rearrangement links TRBV4-1 to TRBJ1-6; possible D gene TRBD1, 5 bases. The ends were cut back, 4 bases at V and 0 bases at J, with 22 bases in the middle. The CDR3 is made up of 20 amino acids. Germline V gene sequence: CDR1 MGHRA, CDR2 YSYEKL. For the CDR3, the DNA is TGCGCCAGCAGCCCCGCCGGGGCAGGGAGGGTGCTCTCCTATAATTCACCCCTCCACTTT. Its protein product is CASSPAGAGRVLSYNSPLHF.

CDR3 coding DNA: TGCAGCGTTGACAGCGGGAGTAGTGTGCAGTACTTC. Its translation: CSVDSGSSVQYF. The chain joins TRBV29-1 to TRBJ2-7, with 8 bases fitting TRBD2. The CDR3 has 12 amino acids. V dropped 3 bases and J dropped 9; count of bases not matched to a gene: 7. Germline-derived CDR1 and CDR2 are SQVTM and ANQGSEA.